These T cell receptor beta chains were read from a single sample in a study of tumor-infiltrating lymphocytes in primary liver carcinoma. MiXCR, run by TCRdb on the multiplex PCR reads, gives a single entry per CDR3 protein. The sample has 60,000 or so distinct CDR3 sequences; just over 70% are singletons. Sequencing was carried out using liver tumor tissue from sampling region 2. These receptors came from a man aged 35 to 55 with primary liver carcinoma and hepatitis B virus infection. Both conserved end residues are part of each CDR3. Each record gives: J gene, V gene, clone size, D gene, CDR3 protein, CDR3 DNA. The D gene is left open where the match is weak. A clone size is listed for some rows: how often the clone was seen (once, few, many), or a class if it is expanded.

J: TRBJ2-3; V: TRBV6-1; size: many; D: -; CDR3: CASRLTDTQYF; DNA: TGTGCCAGTCGCCTTACAGATACGCAGTATTTT
J: TRBJ2-7; V: TRBV11-2; size: -; D: -; CDR3: CASSSIRNSYEQYF; DNA: TGTGCCAGCAGCTCTATCAGGAACTCCTACGAGCAGTATTTC
J: TRBJ2-2; V: TRBV12-3/TRBV12-4; size: -; D: -; CDR3: CASSPRWWTNTGELFF; DNA: TGTGCCAGCAGTCCCCGGTGGTGGACGAACACCGGGGAGCTGTTTTTT
J: TRBJ2-1; V: TRBV29-1; size: -; D: -; CDR3: CSFVMAGPGEHFF; DNA: TGCAGCTTTGTCATGGCAGGTCCGGGGGAGCACTTCTTC
J: TRBJ2-1; V: TRBV4-1; size: -; D: -; CDR3: CAGSQGTRGQGFFTPTDEQFF; DNA: TGCGCCGGCAGCCAAGGTACGCGGGGGCAGGGGTTTTTCACGCCCACGGATGAGCAGTTCTTC
J: TRBJ1-4; V: TRBV11-2; size: -; D: -; CDR3: CSSSRTPGGINEKLFF; DNA: TGTTCCAGTAGCAGGACTCCAGGAGGAATAAATGAAAAACTGTTTTTT
J: TRBJ2-1; V: TRBV30; size: few; D: -; CDR3: CAFRVAAYNEQFF; DNA: TGTGCCTTCAGGGTAGCGGCTTACAATGAGCAGTTCTTC
J: TRBJ1-2; V: TRBV11-1; size: -; D: -; CDR3: CASSFRTWANYGYTF; DNA: TGTGCCAGCAGTTTTCGGACATGGGCGAACTATGGCTACACTTTC
J: TRBJ2-4; V: TRBV6-1; size: -; D: -; CDR3: CTSSATRGFGKNVQYF; DNA: TGTACCAGCAGTGCCACAAGGGGGTTCGGCAAAAACGTTCAGTACTTC
J: TRBJ2-6; V: TRBV11-1; size: -; D: -; CDR3: CASSWESGANVLTF; DNA: TGTGCCAGCAGCTGGGAATCTGGGGCCAACGTCCTGACTTTC
J: TRBJ2-7; V: TRBV11-2; size: -; D: -; CDR3: CASSTQAGNEEYF; DNA: TGTGCCAGCAGCACACAGGCTGGAAACGAGGAGTACTTC
J: TRBJ2-1; V: TRBV5-4; size: -; D: TRBD2; CDR3: CVTTSGRPNEQFF; DNA: TGTGTCACGACTAGCGGGAGACCCAATGAGCAGTTCTTC
J: TRBJ2-5; V: TRBV29-1; size: few; D: TRBD2; CDR3: CSVKGLAGGQTQYF; DNA: TGCAGCGTCAAGGGGCTAGCGGGGGGGCAGACCCAGTACTTC
J: TRBJ1-1; V: TRBV5-4; size: few; D: -; CDR3: CASSLGRPGDALAFF; DNA: TGTGCCAGCAGTTTAGGTCGCCCCGGGGACGCCTTAGCTTTCTTT
J: TRBJ1-1; V: TRBV11-2; size: few; D: -; CDR3: CASSSKQAEAFF; DNA: TGTGCCAGCAGCTCTAAACAGGCTGAAGCTTTCTTT
J: TRBJ2-2; V: TRBV4-2; size: -; D: TRBD2; CDR3: CASSQEGAGGLTGELFF; DNA: TGTGCCAGCAGCCAAGAAGGAGCGGGAGGTCTCACTGGGGAGCTGTTTTTT
J: TRBJ2-1; V: TRBV29-1; size: -; D: -; CDR3: CSALGGTNVQFF; DNA: TGCAGCGCCCTTGGGGGTACCAATGTGCAGTTCTTC
J: TRBJ2-7; V: TRBV5-1; size: many; D: -; CDR3: CASSQDRISYEQYF; DNA: TGCGCCAGCAGCCAAGACAGGATCTCCTACGAGCAGTACTTC
J: TRBJ2-7; V: TRBV12-3/TRBV12-4; size: -; D: TRBD1; CDR3: CSSSLGQVANNEQYF; DNA: TGTTCCAGCAGTTTAGGACAGGTGGCCAACAACGAGCAGTACTTC
J: TRBJ2-1; V: TRBV10-3; size: -; D: TRBD2; CDR3: CVITKRSGLAGGFSYDQFF; DNA: TGTGTCATCACCAAACGATCGGGACTAGCGGGAGGGTTCTCCTACGACCAGTTCTTC
J: TRBJ2-7; V: TRBV10-3; size: -; D: TRBD2; CDR3: CAITKRSGLGGFSYEQYF; DNA: TGTGCCATCACCAAACGATCGGGACTAGGGGGGTTCTCCTACGAGCAGTACTTC
J: TRBJ2-1; V: TRBV6-2/TRBV6-3; size: -; D: TRBD1; CDR3: CACSYRGTASYNEQFF; DNA: TGTGCCTGCAGTTACAGGGGGACGGCCTCCTACAATGAGCAGTTCTTC
J: TRBJ2-1; V: TRBV6-2/TRBV6-3; size: once; D: TRBD1; CDR3: CASGPPGQGSYNEQFF; DNA: TGTGCCAGCGGTCCGCCGGGACAGGGCTCCTACAATGAGCAGTTCTTC
J: TRBJ2-5; V: TRBV28; size: few; D: -; CDR3: CASKKGEGRRETQYF; DNA: TGTGCCAGCAAAAAGGGGGAGGGGAGGAGAGAGACCCAGTACTTC
J: TRBJ2-3; V: TRBV4-1; size: -; D: -; CDR3: CASSLGPVTDTQYF; DNA: TGCGCCAGCAGCCTAGGACCCGTCACAGATACGCAGTACTTT
J: TRBJ2-3; V: TRBV29-1; size: -; D: -; CDR3: CNVEFVAGLMDTQYF; DNA: TGCAACGTTGAATTTGTTGCAGGACTTATGGATACGCAGTATTTT
J: TRBJ2-5; V: TRBV10-2; size: -; D: -; CDR3: CASRYQVTQYF; DNA: TGCGCCAGCAGGTATCAAGTGACCCAGTACTTC
J: TRBJ2-2; V: TRBV11-2; size: -; D: -; CDR3: CASSFAGSNTGEVFF; DNA: TGTGCCAGCAGCTTTGCTGGATCGAACACCGGGGAAGTGTTTTTT
J: TRBJ2-3; V: TRBV6-5; size: -; D: TRBD1; CDR3: CGSSYFHPGTDMQYF; DNA: TGTGGCAGCAGTTACTTCCATCCAGGGACAGATATGCAGTATTTT
J: TRBJ2-3; V: TRBV6-1; size: few; D: -; CDR3: CASSDWADTQYF; DNA: TGTGCCAGCAGTGATTGGGCAGATACGCAGTATTTT
J: TRBJ2-3; V: TRBV21-1; size: -; D: -; CDR3: CASILIAERRDTQNF; DNA: TGTGCCAGCATCCTTATAGCGGAGCGCAGAGATACGCAGAATTTT
J: TRBJ1-2; V: TRBV4-1; size: -; D: -; CDR3: CASSQGVRNYGHTF; DNA: TGCGCGAGCAGCCAAGGGGTCAGGAACTATGGCCACACCTTC
J: TRBJ2-3; V: TRBV5-1; size: few; D: TRBD2; CDR3: CASSLVTSGSANTQYF; DNA: TGCGCCAGCAGCTTGGTGACTAGCGGGAGCGCAAATACGCAGTATTTT
J: TRBJ1-1; V: TRBV7-9; size: few; D: -; CDR3: CASSLLIPNTEAFF; DNA: TGTGCCAGCAGCCTTCTTATCCCGAACACTGAAGCTTTCTTT
J: TRBJ2-2; V: TRBV6-2/TRBV6-3; size: few; D: TRBD2; CDR3: CASNPSGSRNTGELFF; DNA: TGTGCCAGCAATCCTAGCGGGAGTCGGAACACCGGGGAGCTGTTTTTT
J: TRBJ1-2; V: TRBV4-2; size: -; D: -; CDR3: CASNQDMGRGGDYTF; DNA: TGTGCAAGCAACCAAGATATGGGCAGGGGTGGTGACTACACCTTC
J: TRBJ2-7; V: TRBV5-6; size: -; D: TRBD1; CDR3: CASSATGAREGQNSYEQYF; DNA: TGTGCCAGCAGCGCCACAGGGGCCCGCGAGGGGCAGAACTCCTACGAGCAGTACTTC
J: TRBJ2-1; V: TRBV5-1; size: -; D: -; CDR3: CASSSDGSESTSYNEQFF; DNA: TGCGCCAGCAGCTCGGACGGTAGCGAGAGTACGTCCTACAATGAGCAGTTCTTC
J: TRBJ2-1; V: TRBV11-2; size: -; D: TRBD2; CDR3: CASSLAYQTSGRTHKQFF; DNA: TGTGCCAGCAGCTTAGCATACCAGACTAGCGGGAGGACCCATAAGCAGTTCTTC